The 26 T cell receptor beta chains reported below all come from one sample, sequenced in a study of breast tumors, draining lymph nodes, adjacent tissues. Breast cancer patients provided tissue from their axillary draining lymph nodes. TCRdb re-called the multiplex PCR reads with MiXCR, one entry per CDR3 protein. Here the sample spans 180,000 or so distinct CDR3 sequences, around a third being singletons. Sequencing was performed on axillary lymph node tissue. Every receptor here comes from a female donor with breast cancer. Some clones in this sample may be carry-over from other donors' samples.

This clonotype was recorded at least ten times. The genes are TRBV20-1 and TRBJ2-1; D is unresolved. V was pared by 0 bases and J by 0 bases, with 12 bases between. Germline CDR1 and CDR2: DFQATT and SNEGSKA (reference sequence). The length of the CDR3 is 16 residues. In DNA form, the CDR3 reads TGCAGTGCTAGAGACCAGCTAATCAGCTCCTACAATGAGCAGTTCTTC. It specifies CSARDQLISSYNEQFF.

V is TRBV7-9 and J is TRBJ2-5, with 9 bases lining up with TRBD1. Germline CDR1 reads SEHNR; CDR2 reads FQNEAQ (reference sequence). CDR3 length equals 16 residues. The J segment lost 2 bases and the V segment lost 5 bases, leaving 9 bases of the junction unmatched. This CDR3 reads CASSPTGGWGQETQYF. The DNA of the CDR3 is TGTGCCAGCAGCCCGACAGGGGGGTGGGGACAAGAGACCCAGTACTTC.

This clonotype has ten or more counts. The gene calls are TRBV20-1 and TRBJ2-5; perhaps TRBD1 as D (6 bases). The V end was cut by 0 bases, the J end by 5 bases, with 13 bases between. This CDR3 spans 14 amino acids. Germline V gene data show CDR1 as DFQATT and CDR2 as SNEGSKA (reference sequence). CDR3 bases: TGCAGTGCTAGAGATCTCTACAGGGAGGAGACCCAGTACTTC. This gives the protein CSARDLYREETQYF.

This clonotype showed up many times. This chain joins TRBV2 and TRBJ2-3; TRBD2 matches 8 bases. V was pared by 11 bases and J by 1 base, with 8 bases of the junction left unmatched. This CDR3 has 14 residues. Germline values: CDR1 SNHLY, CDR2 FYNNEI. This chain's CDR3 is CAGVGREGTDTQYF. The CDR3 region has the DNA TGTGCCGGGGTCGGGCGGGAGGGCACAGATACGCAGTATTTT.

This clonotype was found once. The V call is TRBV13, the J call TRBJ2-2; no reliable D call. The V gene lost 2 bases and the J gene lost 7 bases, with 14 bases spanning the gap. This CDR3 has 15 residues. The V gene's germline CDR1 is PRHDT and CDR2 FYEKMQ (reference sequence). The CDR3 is CASSLCSCPNGELFF. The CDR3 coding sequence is TGTGCCAGCAGCTTATGCTCGTGTCCGAACGGGGAGCTGTTTTTT. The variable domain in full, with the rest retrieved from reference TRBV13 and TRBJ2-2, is AAGVIQSPRHLIKEKRETATLKCYPIPRHDTVYWYQQGPGQDPQFLISFYEKMQSDKGSIPDRFSAQQFSDYHSELNMSSLELGDSALYFCASSLCSCPNGELFFGEGSRLTVL.

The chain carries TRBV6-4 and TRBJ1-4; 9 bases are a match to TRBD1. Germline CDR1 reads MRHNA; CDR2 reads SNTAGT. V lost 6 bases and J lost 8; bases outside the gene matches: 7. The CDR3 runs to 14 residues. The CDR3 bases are TGTGCCAGCAGGAGCGGGACAGGGAAAGAAAAACTGTTTTTT. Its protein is CASRSGTGKEKLFF.

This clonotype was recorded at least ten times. CDR3 in DNA: TGTGCCAGCAGCCCTCCCGACGCCAATGAGCAGTTCTTC. Its translation: CASSPPDANEQFF. The chain employs TRBV4-2 and TRBJ2-1; D gene ambiguous. V lost 4 bases, J lost 6 bases, and 10 bases lay in between. CDR1 LGHNA and CDR2 YNFKEQ come from the germline V gene. This CDR3 is built from 13 residues.

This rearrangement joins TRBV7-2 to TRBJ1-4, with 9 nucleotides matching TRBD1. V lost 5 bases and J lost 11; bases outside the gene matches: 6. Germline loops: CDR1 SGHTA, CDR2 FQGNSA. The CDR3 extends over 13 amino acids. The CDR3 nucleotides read TGTGCCAGCAGCCCCCAGGACAGGGGCAAACTGTTTTTT. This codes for CASSPQDRGKLFF.

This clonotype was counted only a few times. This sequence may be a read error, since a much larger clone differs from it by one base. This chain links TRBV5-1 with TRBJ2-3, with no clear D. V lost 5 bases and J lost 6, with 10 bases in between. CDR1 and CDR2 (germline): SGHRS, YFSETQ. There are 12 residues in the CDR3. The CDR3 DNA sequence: TGCGCCAGCAGTATAGGTTTGGATACGCAGTATTTT. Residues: CASSIGLDTQYF.

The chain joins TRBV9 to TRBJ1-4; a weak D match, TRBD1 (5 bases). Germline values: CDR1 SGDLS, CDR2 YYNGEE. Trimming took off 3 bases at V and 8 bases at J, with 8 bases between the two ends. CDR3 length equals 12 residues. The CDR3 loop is CASSAWGEKLFF. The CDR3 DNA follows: TGTGCCAGCAGCGCCTGGGGGGAAAAACTGTTTTTT.

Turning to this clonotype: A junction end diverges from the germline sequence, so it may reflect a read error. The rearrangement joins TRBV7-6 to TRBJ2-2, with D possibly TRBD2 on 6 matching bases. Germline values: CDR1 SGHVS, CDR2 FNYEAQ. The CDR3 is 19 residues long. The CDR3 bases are TGTGCCAGCAGCTTCGATCCCGGGGGTAGCGCCCTGAACACCGGGGAGCTGGTTTTT. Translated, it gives CASSFDPGGSALNTGELVF.

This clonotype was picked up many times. The CDR3 spells CATSESSYNEQFF. The CDR3, as DNA: TGTGCCACCAGTGAGAGCTCCTACAATGAGCAGTTCTTC. The gene calls are TRBV24-1 and TRBJ2-1; D ambiguous. Germline V gene sequence: CDR1 KGHDR, CDR2 SFDVKD. This CDR3 spans 13 amino acids. The germline V and J ends were trimmed by 4 bases and 0 bases, with 3 bases remaining between them.

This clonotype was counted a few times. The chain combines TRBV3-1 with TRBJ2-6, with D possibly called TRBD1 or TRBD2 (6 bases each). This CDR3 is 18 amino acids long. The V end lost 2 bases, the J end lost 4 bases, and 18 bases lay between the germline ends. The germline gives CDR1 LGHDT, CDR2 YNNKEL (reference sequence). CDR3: CASSQIKGGGAGANVLTF. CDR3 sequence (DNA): TGTGCCAGCAGCCAAATTAAAGGAGGGGGAGCCGGGGCCAACGTCCTGACTTTC.

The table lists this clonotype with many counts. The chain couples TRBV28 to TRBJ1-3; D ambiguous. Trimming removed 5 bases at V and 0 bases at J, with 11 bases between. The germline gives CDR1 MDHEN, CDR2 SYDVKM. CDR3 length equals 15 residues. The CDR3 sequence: CASSPYGISGNTIYF. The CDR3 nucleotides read TGTGCCAGCAGTCCCTACGGGATCTCTGGAAACACCATATATTTT.

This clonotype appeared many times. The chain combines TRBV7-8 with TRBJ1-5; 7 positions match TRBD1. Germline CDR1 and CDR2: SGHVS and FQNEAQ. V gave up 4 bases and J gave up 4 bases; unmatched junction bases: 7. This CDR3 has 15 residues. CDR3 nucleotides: TGTGCCAGCAGCTCCAAGGGGGCAGGGAATCAGCCCCAGCATTTT. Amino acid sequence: CASSSKGAGNQPQHF. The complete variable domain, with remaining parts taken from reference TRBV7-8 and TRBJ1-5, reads GAGVSQSPRYKVAKRGQDVALRCDPISGHVSLFWYQQALGQGPEFLTYFQNEAQLDKSGLPSDRFFAERPEGSVSTLKIQRTQQEDSAVYLCASSSKGAGNQPQHFGDGTRLSIL.

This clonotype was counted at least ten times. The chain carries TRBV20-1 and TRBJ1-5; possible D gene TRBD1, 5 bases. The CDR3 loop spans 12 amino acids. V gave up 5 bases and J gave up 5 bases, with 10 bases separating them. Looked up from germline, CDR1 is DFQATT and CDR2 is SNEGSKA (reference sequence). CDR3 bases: TGCAGTGCTGGACGGGGGGATCAGCCCCAGCATTTT. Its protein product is CSAGRGDQPQHF.

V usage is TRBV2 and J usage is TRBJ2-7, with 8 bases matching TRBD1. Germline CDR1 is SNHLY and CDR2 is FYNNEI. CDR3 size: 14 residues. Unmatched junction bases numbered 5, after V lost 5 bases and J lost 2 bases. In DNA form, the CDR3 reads TGTGCCAGCAGTAGACAGGGGACTGCCTACGAGCAGTACTTC. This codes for CASSRQGTAYEQYF.

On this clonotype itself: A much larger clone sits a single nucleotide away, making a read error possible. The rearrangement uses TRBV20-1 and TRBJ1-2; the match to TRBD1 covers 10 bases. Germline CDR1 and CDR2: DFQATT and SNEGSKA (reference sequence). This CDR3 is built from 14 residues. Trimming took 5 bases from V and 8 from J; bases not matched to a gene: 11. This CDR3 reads CSAATGQGSAGYTF. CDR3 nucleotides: TGCAGTGCTGCCACGGGACAGGGGTCGGCGGGCTACACCTTC.

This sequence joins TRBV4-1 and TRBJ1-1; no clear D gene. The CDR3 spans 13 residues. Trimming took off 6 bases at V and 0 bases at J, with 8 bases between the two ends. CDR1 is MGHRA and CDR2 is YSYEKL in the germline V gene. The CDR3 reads CASRRTLNTEAFF. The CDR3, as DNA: TGCGCCAGCAGACGGACTCTGAACACTGAAGCTTTCTTT.

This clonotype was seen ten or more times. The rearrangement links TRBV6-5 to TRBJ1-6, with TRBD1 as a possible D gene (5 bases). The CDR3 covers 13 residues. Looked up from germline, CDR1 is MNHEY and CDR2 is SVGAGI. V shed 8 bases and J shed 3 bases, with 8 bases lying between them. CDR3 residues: CASGGDYNSPLHF. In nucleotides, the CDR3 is TGTGCCAGCGGGGGGGACTATAATTCACCCCTCCACTTT.

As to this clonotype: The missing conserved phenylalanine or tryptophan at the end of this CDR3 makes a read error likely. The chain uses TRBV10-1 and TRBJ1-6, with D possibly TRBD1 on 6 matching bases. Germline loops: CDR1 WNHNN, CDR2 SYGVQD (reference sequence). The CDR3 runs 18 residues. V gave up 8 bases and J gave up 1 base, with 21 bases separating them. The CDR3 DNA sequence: TGCGCCAGCTACCAGGGGCCGATCCACCGGTCCTATAATTCACCCCTCCACCTT. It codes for CASYQGPIHRSYNSPLHL.

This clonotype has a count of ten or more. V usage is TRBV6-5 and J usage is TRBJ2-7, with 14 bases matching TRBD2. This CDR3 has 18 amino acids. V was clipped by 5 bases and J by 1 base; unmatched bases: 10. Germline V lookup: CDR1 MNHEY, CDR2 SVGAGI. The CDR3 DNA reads TGTGCCAGCAGTCCCCAGGGACTAGCGGGGGAAAGTTCCTACGAGCAGTACTTC. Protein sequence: CASSPQGLAGESSYEQYF.

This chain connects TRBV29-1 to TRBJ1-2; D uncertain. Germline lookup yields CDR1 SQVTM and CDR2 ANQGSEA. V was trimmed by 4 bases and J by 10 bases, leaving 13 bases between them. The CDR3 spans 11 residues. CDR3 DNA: TGCAGCGTTGTTTCACGCAGGAACTACACCTTC. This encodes CSVVSRRNYTF.

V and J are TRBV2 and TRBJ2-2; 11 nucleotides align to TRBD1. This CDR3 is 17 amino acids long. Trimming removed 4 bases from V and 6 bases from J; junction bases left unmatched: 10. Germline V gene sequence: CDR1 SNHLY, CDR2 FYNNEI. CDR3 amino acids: CASSGGQPGQGAGELFF. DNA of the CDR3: TGTGCCAGCAGTGGTGGACAGCCGGGACAGGGGGCCGGGGAGCTGTTTTTT.

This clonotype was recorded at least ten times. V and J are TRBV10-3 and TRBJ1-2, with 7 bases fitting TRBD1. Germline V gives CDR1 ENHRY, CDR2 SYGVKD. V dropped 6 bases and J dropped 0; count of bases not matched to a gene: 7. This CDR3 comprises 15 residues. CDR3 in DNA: TGTGCCATCAGGGGGCAGGGGGATGCTAACTATGGCTACACCTTC. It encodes CAIRGQGDANYGYTF.

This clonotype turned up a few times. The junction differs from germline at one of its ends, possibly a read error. The CDR3 nucleotides are TGCAATGCTAGAGGCCCCAACAGGTCGAGCTCCTACGAGCAGTACTTC. It yields the protein CNARGPNRSSSYEQYF. The V call is TRBV20-1, the J call TRBJ2-7; D is perhaps TRBD1 (5 bases). Germline CDR1 DFQATT, CDR2 SNEGSKA (reference sequence). The CDR3 length is 16 residues.